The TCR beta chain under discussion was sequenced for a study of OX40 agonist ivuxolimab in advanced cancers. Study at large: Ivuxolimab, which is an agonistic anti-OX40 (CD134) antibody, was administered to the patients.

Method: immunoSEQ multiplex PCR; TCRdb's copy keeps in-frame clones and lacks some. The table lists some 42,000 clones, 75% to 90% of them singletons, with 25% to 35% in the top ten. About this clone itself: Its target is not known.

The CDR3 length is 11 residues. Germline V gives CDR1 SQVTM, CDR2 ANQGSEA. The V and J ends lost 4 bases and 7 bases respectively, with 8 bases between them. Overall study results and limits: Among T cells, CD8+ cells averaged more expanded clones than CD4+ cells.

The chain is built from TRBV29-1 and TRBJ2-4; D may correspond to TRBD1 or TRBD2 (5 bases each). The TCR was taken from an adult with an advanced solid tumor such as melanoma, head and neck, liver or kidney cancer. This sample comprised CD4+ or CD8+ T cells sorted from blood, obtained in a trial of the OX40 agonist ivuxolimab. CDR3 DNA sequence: TGCAGCGTTGGAGGGGTTAACATTCAGTACTTC. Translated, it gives CSVGGVNIQYF.